This is a list of T cell receptor beta chains from one sample in a study of blood T cell repertoires in COVID-19. Clones were read by immunoSEQ multiplex PCR, and TCRdb kept only the in-frame ones, dropping some. The profile shows roughly 60,000 clones, 75% to 95% of them singletons. Input material: peripheral blood. These receptors came from a woman older than 75 with active COVID-19. The CDR3 runs from the conserved cysteine through the conserved F or W. The order of the fields is D gene, CDR3 length, J gene, V gene, CDR3 protein. The D gene is left open where the match is weak.

TRBD1	14	TRBJ1-3	TRBV28	CASSLTGERNTIYF
TRBD1	16	TRBJ2-5	TRBV5-1	CASSWGQGLGSETQYF
TRBD2	15	TRBJ2-7	TRBV4-2	CASSQERGDSYEQYF
-	14	TRBJ2-2	TRBV4-1	CASSQPGGSGELFF
-	15	TRBJ2-1	TRBV28	CASSLTSGSYNEQFF
TRBD1	15	TRBJ2-1	TRBV2	CASKPGQGMWNEQFF
-	16	TRBJ1-2	TRBV29-1	CSVDAGGDGEPYGYTF
-	14	TRBJ1-1	TRBV7-9	CASSPSSGGTEAFF
-	14	TRBJ1-1	TRBV10-1	CASSETGFDTEAFF
TRBD2	16	TRBJ2-7	TRBV27	CASSPSGGYRGYEQYF